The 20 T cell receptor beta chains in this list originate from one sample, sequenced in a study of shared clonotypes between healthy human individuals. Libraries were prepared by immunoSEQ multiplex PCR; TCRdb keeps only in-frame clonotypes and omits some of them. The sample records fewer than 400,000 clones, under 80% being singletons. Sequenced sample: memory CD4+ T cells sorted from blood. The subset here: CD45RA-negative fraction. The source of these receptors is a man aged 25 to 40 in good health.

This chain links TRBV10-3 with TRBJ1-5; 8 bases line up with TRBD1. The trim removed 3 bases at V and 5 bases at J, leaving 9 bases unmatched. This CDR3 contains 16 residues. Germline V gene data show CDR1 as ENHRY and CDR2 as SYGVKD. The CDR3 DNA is TGTGCCATCAGTGATAGTCTGACAGGGGAATATCAGCCCCAGCATTTT. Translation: CAISDSLTGEYQPQHF.

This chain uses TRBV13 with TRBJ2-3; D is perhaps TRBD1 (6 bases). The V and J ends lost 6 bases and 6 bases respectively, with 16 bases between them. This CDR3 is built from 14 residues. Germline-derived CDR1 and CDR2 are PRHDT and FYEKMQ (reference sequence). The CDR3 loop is CASSRDNLGDTQYF. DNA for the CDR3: TGTGCCAGCAGTCGGGACAACCTTGGGGATACGCAGTATTTT.

CDR3 protein: CASSDGRGNQPQHF. The CDR3 DNA reads as TGTGCCAGCAGTGATGGGAGGGGGAATCAGCCCCAGCATTTT. J is TRBJ1-5 and V is TRBV2; tentatively, D is TRBD1 (6 bases). The germline V and J ends were trimmed by 3 bases and 4 bases, with 10 bases remaining between them. The CDR3 spans 14 residues. Germline CDR1 SNHLY, CDR2 FYNNEI.

This CDR3 reads CASSTSKTRVAEQYF. The CDR3 nucleotides read TGTGCCAGTAGTACGTCTAAAACCAGGGTCGCCGAGCAGTACTTC. The V call is TRBV19, the J call TRBJ2-7, with TRBD1 as a possible D gene (5 bases). Germline loops: CDR1 LNHDA, CDR2 SQIVND (reference sequence). V was clipped by 4 bases and J by 6 bases, with 19 bases between them. CDR3 length: 15 amino acids. The variable domain in full, completed from reference TRBV19 and TRBJ2-7, reads DGGITQSPKYLFRKEGQNVTLSCEQNLNHDAMYWYRQDPGQGLRLIYYSQIVNDFQKGDIAEGYSVSREKKESFPLTVTSAQKNPTAFYLCASSTSKTRVAEQYFGPGTRLTVT.

The CDR3 DNA follows: TGTGCCAGCAGTTTATCCGGGGGAATCTACGAGCAGTACTTC. This gives the protein CASSLSGGIYEQYF. The V gene is TRBV28, the J gene TRBJ2-7; D is perhaps TRBD2 (6 bases). From germline, CDR1 is MDHEN and CDR2 SYDVKM. The CDR3 spans 14 residues. The V end lost 1 base, the J end lost 3 bases, and 10 bases lay between the germline ends.

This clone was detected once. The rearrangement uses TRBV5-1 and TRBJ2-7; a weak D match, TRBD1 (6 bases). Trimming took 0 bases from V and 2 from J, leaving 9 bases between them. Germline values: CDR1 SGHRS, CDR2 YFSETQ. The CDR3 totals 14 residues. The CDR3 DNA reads TGCGCCAGCAGCTTGGAGGGACATACCTACGAGCAGTACTTC. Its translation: CASSLEGHTYEQYF.

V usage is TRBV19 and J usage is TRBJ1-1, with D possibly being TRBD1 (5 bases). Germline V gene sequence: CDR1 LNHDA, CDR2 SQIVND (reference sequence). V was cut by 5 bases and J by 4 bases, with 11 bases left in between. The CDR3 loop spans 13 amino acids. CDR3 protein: CASSGRTITEAFF. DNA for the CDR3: TGTGCCAGTAGTGGCAGGACAATCACTGAAGCTTTCTTT.

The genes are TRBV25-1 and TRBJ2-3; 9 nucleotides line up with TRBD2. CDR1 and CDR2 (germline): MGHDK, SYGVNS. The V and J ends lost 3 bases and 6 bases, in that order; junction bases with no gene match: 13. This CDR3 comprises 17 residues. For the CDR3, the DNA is TGTGCCAGCAGTGATGAGAGTAGCGGGAGTGGGGTTGATACGCAGTATTTT. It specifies CASSDESSGSGVDTQYF.

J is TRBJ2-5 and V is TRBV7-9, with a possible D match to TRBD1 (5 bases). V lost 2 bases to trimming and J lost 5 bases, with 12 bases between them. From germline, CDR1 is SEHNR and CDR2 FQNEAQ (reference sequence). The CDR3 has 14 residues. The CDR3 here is CASSLLGVGETQYF. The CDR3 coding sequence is TGTGCCAGCAGCTTACTAGGGGTCGGGGAGACCCAGTACTTC.

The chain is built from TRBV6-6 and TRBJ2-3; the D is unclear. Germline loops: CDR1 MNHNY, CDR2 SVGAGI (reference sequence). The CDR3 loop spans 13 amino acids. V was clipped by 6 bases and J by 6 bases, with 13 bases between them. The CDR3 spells CASRFPVGDTQYF. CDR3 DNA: TGTGCCAGCAGATTCCCCGTCGGGGATACGCAGTATTTT.

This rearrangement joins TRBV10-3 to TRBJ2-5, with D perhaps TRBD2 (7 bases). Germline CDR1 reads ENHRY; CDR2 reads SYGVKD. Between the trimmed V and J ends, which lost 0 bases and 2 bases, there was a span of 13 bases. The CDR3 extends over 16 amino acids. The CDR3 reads CAISESTSGTQETQYF. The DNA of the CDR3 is TGTGCCATCAGTGAGTCGACCAGCGGGACACAAGAGACCCAGTACTTC.

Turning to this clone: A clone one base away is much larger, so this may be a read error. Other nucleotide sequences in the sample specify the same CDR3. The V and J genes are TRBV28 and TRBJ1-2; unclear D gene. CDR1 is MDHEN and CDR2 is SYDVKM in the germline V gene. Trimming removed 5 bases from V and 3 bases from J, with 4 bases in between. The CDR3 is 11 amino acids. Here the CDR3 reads CASSIYYGYTF. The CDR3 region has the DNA TGTGCCAGCAGTATTTACTATGGCTACACCTTC.

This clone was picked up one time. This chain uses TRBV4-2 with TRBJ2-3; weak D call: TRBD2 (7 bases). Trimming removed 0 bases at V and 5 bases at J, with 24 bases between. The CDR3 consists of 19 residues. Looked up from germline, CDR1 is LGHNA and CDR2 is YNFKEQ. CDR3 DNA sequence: TGTGCCAGCAGCCAAGATTGGGGGGGGCGCCTAGCGTCTAAAGATACGCAGTATTTT. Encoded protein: CASSQDWGGRLASKDTQYF.

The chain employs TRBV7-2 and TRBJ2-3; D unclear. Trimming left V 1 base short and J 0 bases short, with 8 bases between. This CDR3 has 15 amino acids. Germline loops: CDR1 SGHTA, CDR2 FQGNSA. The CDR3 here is CASSLVDHSTDTQYF. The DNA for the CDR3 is TGTGCCAGCAGCTTAGTCGACCATAGCACAGATACGCAGTATTTT.

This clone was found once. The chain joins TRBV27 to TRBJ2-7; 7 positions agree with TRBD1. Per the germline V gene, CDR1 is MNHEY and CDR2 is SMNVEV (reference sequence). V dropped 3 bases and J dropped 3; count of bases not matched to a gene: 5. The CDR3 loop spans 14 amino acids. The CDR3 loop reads CASSFTGANYEQYF. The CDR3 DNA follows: TGTGCCAGCAGTTTCACAGGGGCTAACTACGAGCAGTACTTC.

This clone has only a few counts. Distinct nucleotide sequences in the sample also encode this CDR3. The CDR3 DNA reads as TGTGCCAGCAGCGTATGGCAGGGACCGAACACCGGGGAGCTGTTTTTT. It is translated as CASSVWQGPNTGELFF. V is TRBV9 and J is TRBJ2-2; D could derive from TRBD1 or TRBD2 (5 bases each). Germline V gene data show CDR1 as SGDLS and CDR2 as YYNGEE. V dropped 1 base and J dropped 0 bases, with 10 bases sitting between them. The CDR3 has 16 amino acids.

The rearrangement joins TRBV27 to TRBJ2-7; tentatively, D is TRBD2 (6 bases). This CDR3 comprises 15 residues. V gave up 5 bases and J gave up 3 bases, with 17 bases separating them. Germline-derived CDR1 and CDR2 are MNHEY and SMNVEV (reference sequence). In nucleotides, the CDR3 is TGTGCCAGCAGTCCCCTCGGCTGGGGGGACTACGAGCAGTACTTC. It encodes CASSPLGWGDYEQYF.

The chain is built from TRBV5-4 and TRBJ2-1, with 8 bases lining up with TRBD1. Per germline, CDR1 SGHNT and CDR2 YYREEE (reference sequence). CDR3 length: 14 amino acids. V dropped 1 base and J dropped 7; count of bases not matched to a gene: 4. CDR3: CASSLRTGINEQFF. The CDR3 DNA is TGTGCCAGCAGCTTGAGGACAGGGATTAATGAGCAGTTCTTC.

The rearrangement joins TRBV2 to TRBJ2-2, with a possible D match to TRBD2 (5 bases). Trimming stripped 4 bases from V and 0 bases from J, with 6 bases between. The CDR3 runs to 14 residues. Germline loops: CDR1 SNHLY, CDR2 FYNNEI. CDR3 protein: CASSVATNTGELFF. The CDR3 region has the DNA TGTGCCAGCAGTGTAGCGACGAACACCGGGGAGCTGTTTTTT.

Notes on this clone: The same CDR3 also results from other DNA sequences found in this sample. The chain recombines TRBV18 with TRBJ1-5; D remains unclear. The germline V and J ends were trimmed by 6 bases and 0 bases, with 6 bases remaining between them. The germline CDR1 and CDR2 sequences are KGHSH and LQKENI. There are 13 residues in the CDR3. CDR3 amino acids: CASSRDSNQPQHF. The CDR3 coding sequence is TGTGCCAGCTCCCGAGATAGCAATCAGCCCCAGCATTTT.